What follows is one TCR beta chain and its context. Germline-derived CDR1 and CDR2 are DFQATT and SNEGSKA (reference sequence). The length of the CDR3 is 11 residues. The data were taken from a study of blood T cell repertoires in COVID-19. Clones were read by immunoSEQ multiplex PCR, and TCRdb kept only the in-frame ones, dropping some. The sample gives 65,000 to 80,000 clones, roughly 80% of which show up once; over 8.5% is in the top ten. The specimen was peripheral blood. The receptor comes from a man in his fifties with acute or convalescent COVID-19. The chain couples TRBV20-1 to TRBJ1-2, with TRBD1 matching over 7 bases. CDR3 residues: CSQDRELGYTF. The CDR3 nucleotides read TGCAGCCAAGACAGGGAGTTGGGCTACACCTTC.